Presented here are 30 T cell receptor beta chains from one specimen sequenced in a study of PD-L1 blockade in urothelial cancer. Profiled with immunoSEQ multiplex PCR; TCRdb holds only in-frame clones, not every one. Altogether approximately 34,000 clones are present, roughly 82% being singletons, with the ten largest covering 30%. The specimen comprised PBMCs, sampled around atezolizumab (anti-PD-L1) treatment. The receptors come from a man aged 60 to 69 with urothelial cancer.

The chain carries TRBV19 and TRBJ2-7; 11 bases match TRBD1. The CDR3 is 15 amino acids. Germline CDR1 LNHDA, CDR2 SQIVND (reference sequence). Trimming took 1 base from V and 6 from J; bases not matched to a gene: 5. CDR3 DNA sequence: TGTGCCAGTAGTATAGTGGGACAGGGGGTGAGCGAGCAGTACTTC. Its translation: CASSIVGQGVSEQYF. The complete variable domain, with remaining parts taken from reference TRBV19 and TRBJ2-7, reads DGGITQSPKYLFRKEGQNVTLSCEQNLNHDAMYWYRQDPGQGLRLIYYSQIVNDFQKGDIAEGYSVSREKKESFPLTVTSAQKNPTAFYLCASSIVGQGVSEQYFGPGTRLTVT.

The chain couples TRBV28 to TRBJ1-2; D may be TRBD1 (5 bases). CDR3 length: 12 residues. Germline V gene sequence: CDR1 MDHEN, CDR2 SYDVKM. Trimming removed 6 bases at V and 5 bases at J, with 10 bases between. As DNA, the CDR3 is TGTGCCAGCAGATCGGACACTTATGGCTACACCTTC. This encodes CASRSDTYGYTF.

The gene calls are TRBV5-8 and TRBJ2-2, with D perhaps TRBD2 (5 bases). Germline CDR1 SGHTS, CDR2 YDEGEE. This CDR3 spans 15 amino acids. The V end lost 5 bases, the J end lost 4 bases, and 15 bases lay between the germline ends. CDR3 region: CASRPPARGTGELFF. DNA for the CDR3: TGTGCCAGCAGACCACCCGCCCGGGGCACCGGGGAGCTGTTTTTT.

About this clone itself: The junction differs from germline at one of its ends, possibly a read error. V and J are TRBV5-4 and TRBJ2-1; TRBD2 aligns across 8 bases. The germline V gene encodes CDR1 SGHNT and CDR2 YYREEE (reference sequence). The CDR3 sequence is 12 residues long. The CDR3 coding sequence is TGTGCCAGCAGCTTGGACGGGGGGGCTCTACTCTTC. Residues: CASSLDGGALLF.

The genes are TRBV19 and TRBJ2-3; TRBD1 agrees at 12 bases. V gave up 5 bases and J gave up 6 bases; unmatched junction bases: 6. The CDR3 is made up of 15 amino acids. Germline loops: CDR1 LNHDA, CDR2 SQIVND (reference sequence). CDR3 bases: TGTGCCAGTAGTCCTGGGACAGGGGGCGCGGATACGCAGTATTTT. This codes for CASSPGTGGADTQYF.

The V and J genes are TRBV25-1 and TRBJ2-3; D call uncertain. This CDR3 comprises 13 residues. Trimming took off 0 bases at V and 2 bases at J, with 3 bases between the two ends. In germline, CDR1 is MGHDK, CDR2 SYGVNS. The CDR3 bases are TGTGCCAGCAGTGAATATTACACAGATACGCAGTATTTT. Its translation is CASSEYYTDTQYF.

To note about this clone: An end of the junction does not agree with germline; a read error may underlie this. The chain combines TRBV7-2 with TRBJ2-4; 10 bases agree with TRBD2. Germline CDR1 SGHTA, CDR2 FQGNSA. CDR3 length: 13 amino acids. The CDR3 is CASSLELAGPSWF. In nucleotides, the CDR3 is TGTGCCAGCAGCTTAGAACTAGCGGGGCCGTCGTGGTTC.

The rearrangement links TRBV29-1 to TRBJ1-1, with 9 bases fitting TRBD1. The CDR3 contains 14 residues. Per the germline V gene, CDR1 is SQVTM and CDR2 is ANQGSEA. V shed 7 bases, J shed 6 bases, and the junction held 12 bases outside the gene matches. Here the CDR3 DNA reads TGCAGCGGGGTGAGCCGCGGACAGGGGTCTGAAGCTTTCTTT. The encoded protein is CSGVSRGQGSEAFF.

This clone has a single count. The V gene is TRBV2, the J gene TRBJ2-7, with 11 bases aligning to TRBD2. The CDR3 has 12 residues. Losses at the gene ends were 8 bases for V and 9 bases for J; bases not matched to a gene: 6. Germline V CDR1 and CDR2: SNHLY, FYNNEI. Written as DNA, the CDR3 is TGTGCCAGCGAAATAGCGGGAGGGGGGCAGTACTTC. Translated: CASEIAGGGQYF.

This chain uses TRBV14 with TRBJ1-6; a possible D gene is TRBD1 (6 bases). Germline CDR1 reads SGHDN; CDR2 reads FVKESK. The ends were cut back, 1 base at V and 4 bases at J, with 11 bases in the middle. CDR3 size: 16 residues. CDR3 bases: TGTGCCAGCAGCCAAGCCGGGGACATGTATAATTCACCCCTCCACTTT. Its protein product is CASSQAGDMYNSPLHF.

This clone has more than one count but fewer than ten. The CDR3 bases are TGCGCCAGCAGCTTGGGTCGGCCGGGGGGGGGTGTCGGCGAGCAGTACTTC. Translated, it gives CASSLGRPGGGVGEQYF. The rearrangement joins TRBV5-1 to TRBJ2-7; 8 bases agree with TRBD2. The J segment lost 6 bases and the V segment lost 0 bases, leaving 14 bases of the junction unmatched. This CDR3 is 17 amino acids long. From germline, CDR1 is SGHRS and CDR2 YFSETQ.

The chain combines TRBV6-1 with TRBJ1-3, with 7 bases matching TRBD1. Germline V gene lookup returns CDR1 MNHNS and CDR2 SASEGT. Trimming took 3 bases from V and 3 from J; bases not matched to a gene: 2. The CDR3 runs to 14 residues. CDR3 DNA: TGTGCCAGCAGTGAGACAGGGCTTGGAAACACCATATATTTT. Translated: CASSETGLGNTIYF.

The rearrangement joins TRBV6-1 to TRBJ2-1, with 11 bases lining up with TRBD2. CDR1 MNHNS and CDR2 SASEGT come from the germline V gene. V shed 2 bases and J 6 bases; nucleotides not matched to a gene: 9. This CDR3 is 17 amino acids long. DNA for the CDR3: TGTGCCAGCAGTGAAAGGCTAGCGGGAGGCAGTCGCAATGAGCAGTTCTTC. Translation gives CASSERLAGGSRNEQFF.

This chain links TRBV9 with TRBJ2-2; weak D call: TRBD2 (6 bases). The CDR3 runs to 16 residues. Germline V gene sequence: CDR1 SGDLS, CDR2 YYNGEE. With 1 base removed from V and 4 bases from J, the gap between germline ends came to 14 bases. The CDR3 coding sequence is TGTGCCAGCAGCGTACATCTGACTAGTTTCACCGGGGAGCTGTTTTTT. Translating gives CASSVHLTSFTGELFF.

V is TRBV5-4 and J is TRBJ1-4; maybe TRBD1 (6 bases). V dropped 2 bases and J dropped 8 bases, with 16 bases sitting between them. The CDR3 length is 15 residues. From germline, CDR1 is SGHNT and CDR2 YYREEE (reference sequence). CDR3 nucleotide sequence: TGTGCCAGCAGCTTTCTTTCGGGACAATCAGAAAAACTGTTTTTT. This gives the protein CASSFLSGQSEKLFF. Filled out from reference TRBV5-4 and TRBJ1-4, the complete variable domain reads ETGVTQSPTHLIKTRGQQVTLRCSSQSGHNTVSWYQQALGQGPQFIFQYYREEENGRGNFPPRFSGLQFPNYSSELNVNALELDDSALYLCASSFLSGQSEKLFFGSGTQLSVL.

CDR3 loop: CASSPRRSITEAFF. The CDR3 nucleotides are TGTGCCAGCAGCCCCCGGAGGTCTATCACTGAAGCTTTCTTT. The chain couples TRBV11-2 to TRBJ1-1; D gene uncertain. Per the germline V gene, CDR1 is SGHAT and CDR2 is FQNNGV. The CDR3 covers 14 residues. Trimming cost V 5 bases and J 4 bases, with 14 bases left between them.

The chain carries TRBV27 and TRBJ2-1; 8 bases align to TRBD2. This CDR3 is 15 amino acids long. Germline-derived CDR1 and CDR2 are MNHEY and SMNVEV (reference sequence). Trimming cost V 3 bases and J 3 bases; bases outside gene matches: 4. The DNA of the CDR3 is TGTGCCAGCAGTTTTCGGCGGGGGGACTACAATGAGCAGTTCTTC. It encodes CASSFRRGDYNEQFF.

Note on this clone: An end of the junction does not agree with germline; a read error may underlie this. V and J are TRBV20-1 and TRBJ2-1; no definite D call. The CDR3 totals 11 residues. Germline V gene lookup returns CDR1 DFQATT and CDR2 SNEGSKA (reference sequence). CDR3 DNA sequence: TGCAGTGCGAGAGACACTCCTGAGCAGTTCTTC. This codes for CSARDTPEQFF.

This rearrangement joins TRBV7-2 to TRBJ2-7; D is perhaps TRBD2 (6 bases). The germline gives CDR1 SGHTA, CDR2 FQGNSA. With 4 bases removed from V and 1 base from J, the gap between germline ends came to 20 bases. The CDR3 loop spans 17 amino acids. The CDR3 nucleotides read TGTGCCAGCAGCTCCGGGACGCGGGACCCCGGATCCTACGAGCAGTACTTC. Translated: CASSSGTRDPGSYEQYF.

This chain uses TRBV2 with TRBJ1-5, with 9 nucleotides matching TRBD1. The CDR3 sequence is 17 residues long. Germline V gene lookup returns CDR1 SNHLY and CDR2 FYNNEI. The V and J ends lost 6 bases and 3 bases, in that order; junction bases with no gene match: 12. Here the CDR3 reads CASRGQGSGSSNQPQHF. CDR3 sequence (DNA): TGTGCCAGCAGGGGACAGGGAAGCGGCTCCTCCAATCAGCCCCAGCATTTT.

This clone showed up just once. The chain combines TRBV2 with TRBJ2-3; 8 bases fit TRBD2. J was trimmed by 11 bases and V by 6 bases; bases with no gene match: 7. The CDR3 consists of 12 residues. The germline V gene encodes CDR1 SNHLY and CDR2 FYNNEI. CDR3 DNA: TGTGCCAGCAGCTCGGGGGGGGTTCTGCAGTATTTT. Protein: CASSSGGVLQYF.

The rearrangement links TRBV5-4 to TRBJ2-1; TRBD2 matches 8 bases. Losses at the gene ends were 3 bases for V and 8 bases for J; bases not matched to a gene: 16. Germline V gene data show CDR1 as SGHNT and CDR2 as YYREEE (reference sequence). The CDR3 extends over 17 amino acids. The DNA of the CDR3 is TGTGCCAGCAGCTACGACTCCGGGACTAGGATAGGGGATGAGCAGTTCTTC. Protein product: CASSYDSGTRIGDEQFF.

V gene TRBV5-1 combines with J gene TRBJ2-3; the match to TRBD2 covers 9 bases. The CDR3 covers 17 residues. CDR1 and CDR2 from the germline V gene are SGHRS and YFSETQ. The J segment lost 0 bases and the V segment lost 0 bases, leaving 5 bases of the junction unmatched. The CDR3 region has the DNA TGCGCCAGCAGCTTGGAGGCTAGCGGGACTAGCACAGATACGCAGTATTTT. Its protein product is CASSLEASGTSTDTQYF.

The V gene is TRBV19, the J gene TRBJ1-1, with TRBD1 matching over 7 bases. The V gene's germline CDR1 is LNHDA and CDR2 SQIVND (reference sequence). The CDR3 covers 15 residues. The V and J ends lost 3 bases and 4 bases, in that order; junction bases with no gene match: 8. The DNA for the CDR3 is TGTGCCAGTAGTATTCAGGGGGGCGCGAGCACTGAAGCTTTCTTT. Amino acid sequence: CASSIQGGASTEAFF.

The chain couples TRBV5-1 to TRBJ2-5; maybe TRBD2 (5 bases). Trimming shortened V by 0 bases and J by 4 bases, and 10 bases separated the two germline ends. Germline lookup yields CDR1 SGHRS and CDR2 YFSETQ. The CDR3 covers 14 residues. Written as DNA, the CDR3 is TGCGCCAGCAGCTTGGAGGGAGCCTTAGAGACCCAGTACTTC. Its translation: CASSLEGALETQYF. The complete variable domain, with remaining parts taken from reference TRBV5-1 and TRBJ2-5, reads KAGVTQTPRYLIKTRGQQVTLSCSPISGHRSVSWYQQTPGQGLQFLFEYFSETQRNKGNFPGRFSGRQFSNSRSEMNVSTLELGDSALYLCASSLEGALETQYFGPGTRLLVL.

The chain carries TRBV6-5 and TRBJ2-1; perhaps TRBD1 as D (5 bases). This CDR3 contains 15 residues. From germline, CDR1 is MNHEY and CDR2 SVGAGI. V was trimmed by 8 bases and J by 4 bases, leaving 18 bases between them. The CDR3 here is CASAIDSSPYNEQFF. The CDR3 DNA reads TGTGCCAGCGCCATAGACAGTTCCCCATACAATGAGCAGTTCTTC.

The rearrangement joins TRBV11-2 to TRBJ1-5; D not certain. CDR1 and CDR2 from the germline V gene are SGHAT and FQNNGV. This CDR3 comprises 16 residues. Trimming shortened V by 0 bases and J by 6 bases, and 15 bases separated the two germline ends. As DNA, the CDR3 is TGTGCCAGCAGCTTAGACTTCGTCCCGGGTTTTCAGCCCCAGCATTTT. It translates to CASSLDFVPGFQPQHF.

The chain recombines TRBV6-5 with TRBJ1-2; D might be TRBD1 (5 bases). The CDR3 extends over 12 amino acids. The V and J ends lost 5 bases and 8 bases respectively, with 12 bases between them. Germline lookup yields CDR1 MNHEY and CDR2 SVGAGI. CDR3 loop: CASSRQGGGYTF. CDR3 in DNA: TGTGCCAGCAGTCGCCAGGGTGGAGGCTACACCTTC.

The sample holds one count of this clone. The chain is built from TRBV5-6 and TRBJ1-5; 9 bases map to TRBD1. CDR1 and CDR2 from the germline V gene are SGHDT and YYEEEE. The CDR3 runs to 17 residues. The V segment lost 0 bases and the J segment 0 bases; nucleotides outside the gene matches: 4. The DNA of the CDR3 is TGTGCCAGCAGCTTGGCCGGGACAGGGCTTAGCAATCAGCCCCAGCATTTT. Amino acid sequence: CASSLAGTGLSNQPQHF.

This rearrangement joins TRBV6-1 to TRBJ1-1; 9 bases are shared with TRBD1. With V trimmed by 11 bases and J by 0 bases, 10 bases remained unmatched. The length of the CDR3 is 15 residues. Germline assignment: CDR1 MNHNS and CDR2 SASEGT. The CDR3 loop is CAGGLDRGLNTEAFF. The CDR3 coding sequence is TGTGCCGGGGGTCTGGACAGGGGCCTGAACACTGAAGCTTTCTTT.